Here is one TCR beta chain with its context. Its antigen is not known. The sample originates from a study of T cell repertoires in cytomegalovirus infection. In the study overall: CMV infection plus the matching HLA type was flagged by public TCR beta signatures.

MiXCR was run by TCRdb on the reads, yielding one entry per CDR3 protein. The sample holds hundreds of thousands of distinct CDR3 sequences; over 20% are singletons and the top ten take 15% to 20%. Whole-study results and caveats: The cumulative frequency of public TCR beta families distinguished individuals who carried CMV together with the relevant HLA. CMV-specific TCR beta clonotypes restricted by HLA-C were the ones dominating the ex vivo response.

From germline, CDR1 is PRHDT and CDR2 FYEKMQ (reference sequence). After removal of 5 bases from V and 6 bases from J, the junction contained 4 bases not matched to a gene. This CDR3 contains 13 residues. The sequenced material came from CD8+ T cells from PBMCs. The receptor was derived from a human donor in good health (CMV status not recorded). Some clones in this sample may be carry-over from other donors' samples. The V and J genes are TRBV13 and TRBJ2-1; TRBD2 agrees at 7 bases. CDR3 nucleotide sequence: TGTGCCAGCAGCCCCCGACTAGCCAATGAGCAGTTCTTC. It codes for CASSPRLANEQFF.